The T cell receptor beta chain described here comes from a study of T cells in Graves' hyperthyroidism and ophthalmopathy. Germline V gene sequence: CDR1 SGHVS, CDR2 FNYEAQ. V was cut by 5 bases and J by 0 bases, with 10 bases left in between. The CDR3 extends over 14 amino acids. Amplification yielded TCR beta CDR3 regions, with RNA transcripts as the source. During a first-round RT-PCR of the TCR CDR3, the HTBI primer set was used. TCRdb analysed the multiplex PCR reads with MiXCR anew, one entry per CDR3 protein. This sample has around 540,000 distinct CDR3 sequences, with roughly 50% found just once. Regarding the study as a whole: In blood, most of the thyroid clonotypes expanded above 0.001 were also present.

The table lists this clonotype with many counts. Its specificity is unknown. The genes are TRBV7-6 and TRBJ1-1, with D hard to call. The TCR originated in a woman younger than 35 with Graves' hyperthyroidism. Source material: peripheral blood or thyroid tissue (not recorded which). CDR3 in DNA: TGTGCCAGCAGCCTCGTAGCATTGAACACTGAAGCTTTCTTT. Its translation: CASSLVALNTEAFF.